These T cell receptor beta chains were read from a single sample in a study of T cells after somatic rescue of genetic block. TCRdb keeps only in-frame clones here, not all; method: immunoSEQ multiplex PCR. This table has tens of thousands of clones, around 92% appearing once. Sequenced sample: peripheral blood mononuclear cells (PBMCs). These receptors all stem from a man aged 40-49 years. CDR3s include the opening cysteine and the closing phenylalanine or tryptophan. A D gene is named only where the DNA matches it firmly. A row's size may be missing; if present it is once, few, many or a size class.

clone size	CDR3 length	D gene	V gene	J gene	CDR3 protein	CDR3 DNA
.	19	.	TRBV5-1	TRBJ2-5	CASSQGTGGKLAGEETQYF	TGCGCCAGCAGCCAAGGGACAGGGGGTAAACTAGCGGGAGAAGAGACCCAGTACTTC
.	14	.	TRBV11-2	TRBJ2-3	CASSPEYGTDTQYF	TGTGCCAGCAGCCCAGAATATGGCACAGATACGCAGTATTTT
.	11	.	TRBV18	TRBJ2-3	CASSTTDTQYF	TGTGCCAGCTCCACGACAGATACGCAGTATTTT
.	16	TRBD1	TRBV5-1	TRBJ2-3	CASSLAPQGNTDTQYF	TGCGCCAGCAGCTTGGCGCCACAGGGGAACACAGATACGCAGTATTTT
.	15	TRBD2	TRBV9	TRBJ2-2	CASSFRDYNTGELFF	TGTGCCAGCAGCTTCCGGGACTATAACACCGGGGAGCTGTTTTTT
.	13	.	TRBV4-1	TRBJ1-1	CASSPGSNTEAFF	TGCGCCAGCAGCCCAGGATCTAACACTGAAGCTTTCTTT
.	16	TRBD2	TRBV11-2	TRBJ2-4	CASSLLAGGWENIQYF	TGTGCCAGCAGCTTATTGGCGGGAGGGTGGGAAAACATTCAGTACTTC
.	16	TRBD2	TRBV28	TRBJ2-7	CASRPSSGRGHYEQYF	TGTGCCAGCAGACCGTCTAGCGGGAGGGGACACTACGAGCAGTACTTC
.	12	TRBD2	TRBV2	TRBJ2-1	CASSGTSLEQFF	TGTGCCAGCAGTGGGACTAGCTTGGAGCAGTTCTTC
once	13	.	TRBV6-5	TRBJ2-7	CASSLPPVAEQYF	TGTGCCAGCAGCCTACCCCCAGTTGCCGAGCAGTACTTC
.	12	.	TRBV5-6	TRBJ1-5	CASSRLNQPQHF	TGTGCCAGCAGTCGTCTTAATCAGCCCCAGCATTTT
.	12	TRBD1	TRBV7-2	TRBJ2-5	CASSLPPGQPYF	TGTGCCAGCAGCTTGCCCCCGGGACAGCCTTACTTC
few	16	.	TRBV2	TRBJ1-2	CASSAGRVGANYGYTF	TGTGCCAGCAGTGCAGGCAGGGTCGGAGCTAACTATGGCTACACCTTC
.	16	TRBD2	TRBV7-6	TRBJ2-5	CASSRTSGRLGETQYF	TGTGCCAGCAGCCGTACTAGCGGGAGATTAGGGGAGACCCAGTACTTC
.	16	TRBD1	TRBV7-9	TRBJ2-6	CASSLTGGVGANVLTF	TGTGCCAGCAGCCTTACAGGGGGCGTTGGGGCCAACGTCCTGACTTTC
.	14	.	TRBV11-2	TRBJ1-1	CASSPPIRGTEAFF	TGTGCCAGCAGCCCCCCGATCAGGGGTACTGAAGCTTTCTTT
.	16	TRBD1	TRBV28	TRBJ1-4	CASSFPYRQGNEKLFF	TGTGCCAGCAGCTTCCCATACCGACAGGGAAATGAAAAACTGTTTTTT
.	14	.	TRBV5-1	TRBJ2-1	CASSLEAEYNEQFF	TGCGCCAGCAGCTTGGAAGCGGAGTACAATGAGCAGTTCTTC
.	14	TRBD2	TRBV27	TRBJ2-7	CASSFAGGPYEQYF	TGTGCCAGCAGTTTTGCGGGGGGTCCCTACGAGCAGTACTTC
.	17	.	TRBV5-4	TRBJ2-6	CASSLFAGNSGANVLTF	TGTGCCAGCAGCTTGTTCGCAGGGAACTCTGGGGCCAACGTCCTGACTTTC
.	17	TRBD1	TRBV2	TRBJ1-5	CASSEAAGTASNQPQHF	TGTGCCAGCAGTGAAGCTGCCGGGACAGCGAGCAATCAGCCCCAGCATTTT
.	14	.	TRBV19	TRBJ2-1	CASSAMTSANEQFF	TGTGCCAGTAGTGCAATGACCTCGGCGAATGAGCAGTTCTTC
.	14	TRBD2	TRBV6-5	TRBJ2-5	CASSYGRGVETQYF	TGTGCCAGCAGTTACGGGCGGGGGGTCGAGACCCAGTACTTC
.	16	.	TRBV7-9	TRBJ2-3	CASSLATAAGTDTQYF	TGTGCCAGCAGCTTAGCCACAGCGGCGGGGACAGATACGCAGTATTTT
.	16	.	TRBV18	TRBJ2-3	CASSRPDRLVGDTQYF	TGTGCCAGCTCACGCCCGGACAGATTGGTCGGAGATACGCAGTATTTT
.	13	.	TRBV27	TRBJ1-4	CASSLFSNEKLFF	TGTGCCAGCAGTTTATTTTCTAATGAAAAACTGTTTTTT
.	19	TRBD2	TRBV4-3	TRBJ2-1	CASSQGLGRSTRRYNEQFF	TGCGCCAGCAGCCAAGGGCTCGGGAGGTCCACTCGCAGATACAATGAGCAGTTCTTC
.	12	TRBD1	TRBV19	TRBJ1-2	CASTRTGVGYTF	TGTGCCAGTACCCGGACAGGGGTTGGCTACACCTTC
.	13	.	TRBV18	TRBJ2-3	CASSPETAETQYF	TGTGCCAGCTCACCTGAGACAGCGGAGACGCAGTATTTT
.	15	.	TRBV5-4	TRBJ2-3	CASNRPPEPTDTQYF	TGTGCCAGCAACAGACCCCCCGAGCCCACAGATACGCAGTATTTT
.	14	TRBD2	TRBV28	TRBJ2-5	CASRGELVGETQYF	TGTGCCAGCCGGGGGGAACTAGTGGGAGAGACCCAGTACTTC
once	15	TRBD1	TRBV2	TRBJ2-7	CASTLDRDRAYEQYF	TGTGCCAGCACCCTGGACAGGGATAGGGCCTACGAGCAGTACTTC
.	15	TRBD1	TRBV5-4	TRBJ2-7	CASSPFRQGKYEQYF	TGTGCCAGCAGCCCTTTCCGACAGGGGAAATACGAGCAGTACTTC
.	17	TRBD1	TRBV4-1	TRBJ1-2	CASSQVPRGPKVSGYTF	TGCGCCAGCAGCCAAGTTCCCAGGGGGCCAAAAGTATCTGGCTACACCTTC
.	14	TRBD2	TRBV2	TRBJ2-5	CASSSRLAEETQYF	TGTGCCAGCAGTTCTAGACTAGCGGAAGAGACCCAGTACTTC
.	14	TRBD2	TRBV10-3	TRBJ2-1	CAISVGLAGFSQFF	TGTGCCATCAGTGTAGGACTAGCGGGATTTAGTCAGTTCTTC
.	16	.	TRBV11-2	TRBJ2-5	CASSGNAQGVGETQYF	TGTGCCAGCAGTGGGAATGCCCAGGGTGTAGGGGAGACCCAGTACTTC
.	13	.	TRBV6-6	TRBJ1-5	CASSYGGGQPQHF	TGTGCCAGCAGTTACGGGGGGGGTCAGCCCCAGCATTTT
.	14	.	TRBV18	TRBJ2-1	CASSSTLDGALQFF	TGTGCCAGCTCATCTACCCTGGACGGGGCTTTGCAGTTCTTC
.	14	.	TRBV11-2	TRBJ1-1	CASSLSSVNTEAFF	TGTGCCAGCAGCTTATCTAGTGTGAACACTGAAGCTTTCTTT
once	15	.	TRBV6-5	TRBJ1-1	CASTPVGGDWAEAFF	TGTGCCAGCACTCCAGTGGGAGGGGATTGGGCTGAAGCTTTCTTT
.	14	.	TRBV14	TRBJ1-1	CASSPPGMNTEAFF	TGTGCCAGCAGCCCCCCGGGCATGAACACTGAAGCTTTCTTT
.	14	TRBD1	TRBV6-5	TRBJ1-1	CASSPDRPRAEAFF	TGTGCCAGCAGTCCGGACAGGCCTAGGGCTGAAGCTTTCTTT
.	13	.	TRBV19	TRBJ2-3	CASLRPNTDTQYF	TGTGCCAGTCTACGGCCAAACACAGATACGCAGTATTTT
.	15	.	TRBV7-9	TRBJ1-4	CASSSLRTPNEKLFF	TGTGCCAGCAGCTCACTTCGGACACCGAATGAAAAACTGTTTTTT
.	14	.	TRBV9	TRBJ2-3	CASSVEVGADTQYF	TGTGCCAGCAGCGTAGAAGTTGGGGCAGATACGCAGTATTTT